This TCR beta chain was sequenced for a study of OX40 agonist ivuxolimab in advanced cancers. The wider study: Every 2 weeks, patients got intravenous ivuxolimab at one of six dose levels (0.01-10 mg/kg).

The CDR3 covers 15 residues. CDR1 SGDLS and CDR2 YYNGEE come from the germline V gene. The ends lost 0 bases at V and 7 bases at J; junction bases unmatched: 8. Sequencing used immunoSEQ multiplex PCR; TCRdb keeps in-frame clones, though not all of them. This repertoire shows tens of thousands of clones, about 87% found once; its top ten account for approximately 0.51%. The genes are TRBV9 and TRBJ1-2; 8 nucleotides agree with TRBD1. This specimen was CD4+ or CD8+ T cells sorted from blood, taken in a trial of the OX40 agonist ivuxolimab. This clonotype was obtained from an adult with an advanced solid tumor such as melanoma, head and neck, liver or kidney cancer. This CDR3 reads CASSVATQGALGYTF. Here the CDR3 DNA reads TGTGCCAGCAGCGTAGCGACCCAGGGGGCGCTTGGCTACACCTTC.